These T cell receptor beta chains were read from a single sample in a study of T cell responses to AZD1222 COVID-19 vaccine. Libraries were prepared by immunoSEQ multiplex PCR; TCRdb keeps only in-frame clonotypes and omits some of them. The sample carries approximately 150,000 clones, almost 95% recorded once. The sequencing used peripheral blood, collected 28 days after the second AZD1222 dose. The origin of the receptors is an adult who received the AZD1222 COVID-19 vaccine. Both conserved end residues are part of each CDR3. The D gene is left open where the match is weak. A clone size is listed for some rows: how often the clone was seen (once, few, many), or a class if it is expanded.

size	D	J	V	CDR3	DNA
-	-	TRBJ1-5	TRBV2	CASSEALQERPQHF	TGTGCCAGCAGTGAAGCGCTGCAGGAGCGGCCCCAGCATTTT
-	-	TRBJ1-1	TRBV29-1	CSVELRAGMNTEAFF	TGCAGCGTTGAACTACGGGCAGGTATGAACACTGAAGCTTTCTTT
-	-	TRBJ1-1	TRBV30	CAGKRVNTEAFF	TGTGCCGGTAAACGGGTGAACACTGAAGCTTTCTTT
-	-	TRBJ1-2	TRBV3-1/TRBV3-2	CASSQGPQKRGYTF	TGTGCCAGCAGCCAAGGGCCGCAAAAACGCGGCTACACCTTC
-	-	TRBJ1-6	TRBV27	CASSVGTGYNSPLHF	TGTGCCAGCAGTGTCGGGACGGGCTATAATTCACCCCTCCACTTT
once	-	TRBJ1-1	TRBV27	CASGALTNDREAFF	TGTGCCAGCGGCGCATTGACTAACGATAGGGAAGCTTTCTTT
once	-	TRBJ2-5	TRBV29-1	CSVGAGRGVETQYF	TGCAGCGTTGGGGCAGGAAGGGGTGTAGAGACCCAGTACTTC
-	-	TRBJ2-3	TRBV2	CASSTGQDTQYF	TGTGCCAGCAGTACAGGGCAAGATACGCAGTATTTT
-	-	TRBJ1-2	TRBV6-5	CASSYGGLGGYTF	TGTGCCAGCAGTTACGGGGGGCTGGGTGGCTACACCTTC
once	TRBD1	TRBJ1-2	TRBV6-5	CASSYSTGVNYGYTF	TGTGCCAGCAGTTACTCGACAGGGGTTAACTATGGCTACACCTTC
once	TRBD1	TRBJ1-2	TRBV12-3/TRBV12-4	CASRQTGPAGYTF	TGTGCCAGCAGACAGACAGGGCCCGCCGGCTACACCTTC
-	-	TRBJ1-3	TRBV27	CASSLTGLGGNTIYF	TGTGCCAGCAGTCTTACAGGGTTAGGTGGAAACACCATATATTTT
-	-	TRBJ1-6	TRBV9	CASSSTGKTPDSPLHF	TGTGCCAGCAGCTCCACCGGGAAAACCCCCGATTCACCCCTCCACTTT
once	-	TRBJ1-5	TRBV4-3	CASSQDGALGVPQHF	TGCGCCAGCAGCCAAGATGGAGCGTTAGGCGTGCCCCAGCATTTT
once	TRBD1	TRBJ1-1	TRBV5-1	CASRQGDWDTEAFF	TGCGCCAGCAGACAGGGGGATTGGGACACTGAAGCTTTCTTT
-	-	TRBJ2-5	TRBV7-9	CASSIVGTQYF	TGTGCCAGCAGCATCGTGGGGACCCAGTACTTC
once	-	TRBJ1-5	TRBV27	CASSLGKGALNQPQHF	TGTGCCAGCTCACTGGGGAAAGGAGCTCTCAATCAGCCCCAGCATTTT
-	TRBD2	TRBJ2-1	TRBV27	CASSSGLVSEQFF	TGTGCCAGCAGTTCGGGACTAGTTAGTGAGCAGTTCTTC
-	-	TRBJ2-1	TRBV10-1	CASSVGLDSYNEQFF	TGCGCCAGCAGTGTGGGTCTGGACTCCTACAATGAGCAGTTCTTC
-	TRBD1	TRBJ2-2	TRBV4-2	CASSQGTGDTGELFF	TGTGCCAGCAGCCAAGGGACAGGGGACACCGGGGAGCTGTTTTTT
-	-	TRBJ2-1	TRBV7-2	CASSFPVGDEQFF	TGTGCCAGCAGCTTCCCCGTAGGCGATGAGCAGTTCTTC
once	TRBD1	TRBJ1-6	TRBV5-6	CASSSRDSPYNSPLHF	TGTGCCAGCAGTAGTAGGGACAGCCCCTATAATTCACCCCTCCACTTT
-	-	TRBJ2-7	TRBV5-1	CASSTDTKTYEQYF	TGCGCCAGCAGCACCGACACCAAAACCTACGAGCAGTACTTC
-	TRBD2	TRBJ2-1	TRBV11-2	CASSLAGTSGRVEQFF	TGTGCCAGCAGCTTAGCCGGGACTAGCGGGAGAGTTGAGCAGTTCTTC
-	-	TRBJ1-5	TRBV6-2/TRBV6-3	CASSITGIPNQPQHF	TGTGCCAGCAGCATCACAGGGATCCCCAATCAGCCCCAGCATTTT
-	-	TRBJ1-1	TRBV7-8	CASSPDMNTEAFF	TGTGCCAGCAGCCCAGATATGAACACTGAAGCTTTCTTT
-	TRBD1	TRBJ1-2	TRBV3-1/TRBV3-2	CASSSPGTGAGYTF	TGTGCCAGCAGCTCCCCCGGGACAGGGGCGGGCTACACCTTC
-	TRBD1	TRBJ1-1	TRBV7-2	CASSSRQGKNTEAFF	TGTGCCAGCAGCTCGAGACAGGGGAAGAACACTGAAGCTTTCTTT
many	-	TRBJ1-2	TRBV25-1	CASSDAGAESSGYTF	TGTGCCAGCAGTGATGCAGGGGCGGAATCTTCCGGCTACACCTTC
-	-	TRBJ1-6	TRBV9	CASSVVDTGNSPLHF	TGTGCCAGCAGCGTAGTTGACACAGGCAATTCACCCCTCCACTTT
-	-	TRBJ1-6	TRBV11-2	CASSFYWKNSPLHF	TGTGCCAGCAGCTTTTATTGGAAGAATTCACCCCTCCACTTT
-	TRBD1	TRBJ1-2	TRBV28	CASRGTGQAFVDGYTF	TGTGCCAGCAGGGGGACAGGACAGGCGTTTGTGGATGGCTACACCTTC
once	TRBD1	TRBJ2-5	TRBV7-2	CASSPGTEETQYF	TGTGCCAGCAGCCCGGGGACAGAAGAGACCCAGTACTTC
-	-	TRBJ1-3	TRBV6-6	CASSSGAGNTIYF	TGTGCCAGCAGTTCAGGAGCTGGAAACACCATATATTTT
-	-	TRBJ2-3	TRBV12-3/TRBV12-4	CASSSTRRMQYF	TGTGCCAGCAGTTCAACCAGAAGGATGCAGTATTTT
-	TRBD1	TRBJ1-2	TRBV6-5	CASSPTGTGSYGYTF	TGTGCCAGCAGTCCAACCGGGACAGGGTCCTATGGCTACACCTTC
once	-	TRBJ1-1	TRBV2	CASSVTRGYMNTEAFF	TGTGCCAGCAGCGTCACAAGGGGTTACATGAACACTGAAGCTTTCTTT
-	-	TRBJ1-3	TRBV18	CASSPYEASPGNTIYF	TGTGCCAGCTCACCCTATGAGGCATCACCTGGAAACACCATATATTTT
-	-	TRBJ1-1	TRBV6-5	CASRTLMNTEAFF	TGTGCCAGCAGGACTCTGATGAACACTGAAGCTTTCTTT
-	TRBD1	TRBJ1-1	TRBV6-5	CASLPKTGGTEAFF	TGTGCCAGCTTACCCAAGACAGGGGGCACTGAAGCTTTCTTT
-	-	TRBJ1-2	TRBV25-1	CASYRDGSYGYTF	TGTGCCAGCTACAGGGACGGAAGCTATGGCTACACCTTC
-	-	TRBJ1-2	TRBV2	CASREGGNYGYTF	TGTGCCAGCAGAGAAGGAGGTAACTATGGCTACACCTTC
-	TRBD1	TRBJ1-3	TRBV18	CASSETGSGNTIYF	TGTGCCAGCTCCGAGACAGGGTCAGGAAACACCATATATTTT
-	-	TRBJ1-4	TRBV30	CAWSVPSGVSEKLFF	TGTGCCTGGAGCGTCCCTTCGGGGGTTAGTGAAAAACTGTTTTTT
-	-	TRBJ1-1	TRBV2	CASLGGTNTEAFF	TGTGCCAGCTTAGGAGGAACGAACACTGAAGCTTTCTTT
-	-	TRBJ1-2	TRBV6-5	CASSSVPGDGYTF	TGTGCCAGCAGTTCGGTCCCAGGGGATGGCTACACCTTC
-	-	TRBJ2-1	TRBV4-1	CASSQPTRSRAHEQFF	TGCGCCAGCAGCCAACCGACTAGGTCCCGGGCACATGAGCAGTTCTTC
-	-	TRBJ2-2	TRBV27	CASSFGTILDTGELFF	TGTGCCAGCAGTTTTGGAACTATCCTTGACACCGGGGAGCTGTTTTTT
-	TRBD2	TRBJ2-5	TRBV19	CASSRAGGPRETQYF	TGTGCCAGTAGTAGAGCGGGAGGGCCGAGGGAGACCCAGTACTTC
-	-	TRBJ1-1	TRBV5-1	CASSLEGGVNTEAFF	TGCGCCAGCAGCCTTGAGGGGGGTGTGAACACTGAAGCTTTCTTT
-	-	TRBJ2-6	TRBV5-8	CASSRGLASGANVLTF	TGTGCCAGCAGCCGAGGACTGGCCTCTGGGGCCAACGTCCTGACTTTC
-	-	TRBJ2-3	TRBV18	CASSPQAQHTDTQYF	TGTGCCAGCTCACCACAGGCGCAGCACACAGATACGCAGTATTTT
-	-	TRBJ1-1	TRBV6-5	CASSYAPNTEAFF	TGTGCCAGCAGTTACGCCCCTAACACTGAAGCTTTCTTT
-	TRBD1	TRBJ1-2	TRBV19	CASGDSLYGYTF	TGTGCCAGTGGGGACAGCCTCTATGGCTACACCTTC
-	TRBD1	TRBJ1-2	TRBV6-5	CASGLQGDYGYTF	TGTGCCAGCGGACTACAGGGGGACTATGGCTACACCTTC
-	-	TRBJ2-1	TRBV6-5	CASSPWGVGDNEQFF	TGTGCCAGCAGTCCCTGGGGGGTGGGGGACAATGAGCAGTTCTTC
-	-	TRBJ2-1	TRBV7-8	CASSQTYNEQFF	TGTGCCAGCAGCCAGACCTACAATGAGCAGTTCTTC